What follows are 6 T cell receptor beta chains derived from one specimen sequenced in a study of human T cells and chemical hapten exposure. The time point: patch test 2, 6 weeks after DPC sensitization. Sample treatment: therapeutic diphenylcyclopropenone sensitization with weekly scalp DPC. Each CDR3 protein gets one entry after TCRdb re-called the RACE reads with MiXCR. The sample includes some 350,000 distinct CDR3 sequences, about 6% of them seen just once. This sample comprised whole blood, obtained in connection with sensitization to the hapten diphenylcyclopropenone (DPC). These receptors were obtained from a young woman with alopecia areata. Some clones in this sample may be carry-over from other donors' samples.

This clonotype has at least ten counts. V and J are TRBV5-1 and TRBJ1-6; unclear D gene. There are 14 residues in the CDR3. Germline CDR1 SGHRS, CDR2 YFSETQ. V lost 5 bases, J lost 11 bases, and 17 bases lay in between. CDR3 sequence (DNA): TGCGCCAGCAGGGGAGAGGCGAGCAGAGCACCCCTCCACTTT. It codes for CASRGEASRAPLHF.

There are many counts of this clonotype. This chain uses TRBV6-2 or TRBV6-3 with TRBJ2-1; possible D gene TRBD2, 5 bases. Germline assignment: CDR1 MNHEY and CDR2 SVGEGT. Between the trimmed V and J ends, which lost 2 bases and 0 bases, there was a span of 11 bases. The CDR3 covers 16 residues. CDR3 nucleotides: TGTGCCAGCAGTTACCGATCGGGGTCCTCCTACAATGAGCAGTTCTTC. Translation: CASSYRSGSSYNEQFF.

V gene TRBV27 combines with J gene TRBJ2-3; no reliable D call. Trimming cost V 6 bases and J 2 bases, with 12 bases left between them. CDR3 length equals 14 residues. Germline CDR1 reads MNHEY; CDR2 reads SMNVEV (reference sequence). In nucleotides, the CDR3 is TGTGCCAGCAGAATGACACCAGACACAGATACGCAGTATTTT. It yields the protein CASRMTPDTDTQYF.

This clonotype was detected only a few times. The chain employs TRBV3-1 and TRBJ2-3; D remains ambiguous. With 0 bases removed from V and 2 bases from J, the gap between germline ends came to 9 bases. CDR3 size: 15 residues. From germline, CDR1 is LGHDT and CDR2 YNNKEL (reference sequence). For the CDR3, the DNA is TGTGCCAGCAGCCAAGATTGGGCACCCACAGATACGCAGTATTTT. It is translated as CASSQDWAPTDTQYF.

The CDR3 DNA reads as TGTGCCAGCAGACCACAGGGAAACTCTGGAAACACCATATATTTT. Its protein product is CASRPQGNSGNTIYF. The V and J genes are TRBV6-5 and TRBJ1-3, with a possible D match to TRBD1 (6 bases). Trimming left V 6 bases short and J 0 bases short, with 12 bases between. The CDR3 extends over 15 amino acids. Germline V lookup: CDR1 MNHEY, CDR2 SVGAGI.

The V gene is TRBV2, the J gene TRBJ1-1; D call uncertain. Trimming removed 5 bases at V and 4 bases at J, with 8 bases between. Germline V gene data show CDR1 as SNHLY and CDR2 as FYNNEI. The CDR3 has 12 residues. In DNA, the CDR3 is TGTGCCAGCAGTCAGGTCCTCACTGAAGCTTTCTTT. Encoded protein: CASSQVLTEAFF.